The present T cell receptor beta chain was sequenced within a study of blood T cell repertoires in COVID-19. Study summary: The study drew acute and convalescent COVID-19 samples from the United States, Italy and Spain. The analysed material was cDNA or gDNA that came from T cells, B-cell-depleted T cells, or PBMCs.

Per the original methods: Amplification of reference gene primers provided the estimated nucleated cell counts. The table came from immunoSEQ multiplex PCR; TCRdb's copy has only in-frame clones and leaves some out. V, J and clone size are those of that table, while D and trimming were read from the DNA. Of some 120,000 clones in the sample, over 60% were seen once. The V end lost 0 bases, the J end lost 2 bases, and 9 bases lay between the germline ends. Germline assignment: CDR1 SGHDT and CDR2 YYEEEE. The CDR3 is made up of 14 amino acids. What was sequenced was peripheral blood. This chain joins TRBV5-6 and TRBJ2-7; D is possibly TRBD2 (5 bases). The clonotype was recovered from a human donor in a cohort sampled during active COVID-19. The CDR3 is CASSLAGRPYEQYF. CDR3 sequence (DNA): TGTGCCAGCAGCTTGGCGGGAAGACCCTACGAGCAGTACTTC. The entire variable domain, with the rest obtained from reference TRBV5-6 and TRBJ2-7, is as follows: DAGVTQSPTHLIKTRGQQVTLRCSPKSGHDTVSWYQQALGQGPQFIFQYYEEEERQRGNFPDRFSGHQFPNYSSELNVNALLLGDSALYLCASSLAGRPYEQYFGPGTRLTVT.